These 16 T cell receptor beta chains were all obtained from the same sample, sequenced in a study of tumor-infiltrating lymphocytes in primary liver carcinoma (dated by TCRdb to 2016 to 2017). The sequencing machine was an Illumina HiSeq 2500. A constant-region primer and ProtoScript II reverse transcriptase were used to reverse-transcribe TCRbeta-specific cDNA from about 500 ng total RNA. Three nested multiplex PCR rounds, following a slightly modified ARM-PCR procedure, were used to build the TCRbeta libraries. Each of the first two PCR rounds ran for around 11 cycles and used multiplex TRBV1-TRBV30 forward primers together with a Cbeta reverse primer. The public reads were reprocessed in TCRdb via fastp at Q25 and MiXCR, keeping in-frame beta chains. Under each unique CDR3 protein, matching rows form one entry showing the most common genes and DNA. This sample is represented by roughly 100,000 distinct CDR3 sequences; around 73% of them were singletons. The top ten constitute about 12% of the sample.

Total RNA and DNA were co-extracted from about 19-30 mg of bulk tissue with the AllPrep DNA/RNA mini kit, without cell sorting. Sequenced material: liver tumor tissue from sampling region 2. The cell subset or site label here, explained by the study, means: tumor region T2, inferior pole. These receptor sequences come from a woman aged 60-75 years with primary liver carcinoma and hepatitis B virus infection.

This sequence joins TRBV11-2 and TRBJ2-7; 13 nucleotides agree with TRBD2. The germline V gene encodes CDR1 SGHAT and CDR2 FQNNGV. J was trimmed by 2 bases and V by 4 bases; bases with no gene match: 26. The CDR3 has 23 residues. The CDR3 region has the DNA TGTGCCAGCAGCTCCTTAGGGCCAGGAACTAGCGGGAGGGTCTCGTATGGCCCCTACGAGCAGTACTTC. Its translation: CASSSLGPGTSGRVSYGPYEQYF.

This clonotype has just a few counts. The chain employs TRBV7-9 and TRBJ1-4; perhaps TRBD1 as D (6 bases). The CDR3 totals 14 residues. Germline V gene sequence: CDR1 SEHNR, CDR2 FQNEAQ (reference sequence). The ends were cut back, 10 bases at V and 7 bases at J, with 19 bases in the middle. The CDR3 loop reads CATIDSGQLEKLFF. CDR3 DNA: TGTGCCACCATAGATTCAGGACAGCTTGAAAAACTGTTTTTT.

About this clonotype itself: At one end the junction does not follow the germline gene, possibly because of a read error. The chain uses TRBV5-5 and TRBJ2-5; the D is unclear. Germline V gene sequence: CDR1 SGHKS, CDR2 YYEKEE (reference sequence). The CDR3 is 16 residues long. CDR3 in DNA: TGTGCCAGTAAATCCCTCCGTGGGGAAGGGTTAGAGATCCAGTACTTC. Protein: CASKSLRGEGLEIQYF.

The CDR3 bases are TGTGCCAATAGCTTACCTCCCGGACAGGGGGCGAACACTGAAGCTTTCTTT. Its protein product is CANSLPPGQGANTEAFF. The chain carries TRBV5-5 and TRBJ1-1; 11 bases match TRBD1. Trimming at V came to 9 bases and at J to 1 base, leaving 14 bases not matched to a gene. This CDR3 is 17 amino acids long. CDR1 and CDR2 (germline): SGHKS, YYEKEE (reference sequence).

Comment on this clonotype: One end of the junction is discordant with germline, which a read error may explain. The rearrangement joins TRBV5-1 to TRBJ2-6, with D possibly being TRBD1 (6 bases). The germline CDR1 and CDR2 sequences are SGHRS and YFSETQ. The CDR3 has 16 amino acids. Here the CDR3 reads CANSLPGQSGVNVLTF. The CDR3 DNA reads as TGCGCCAACAGCTTGCCAGGACAGTCTGGGGTCAACGTCCTGACTTTC.

Points on this clonotype: A much more abundant neighbour one base away suggests this may be a read error. The V and J genes are TRBV5-5 and TRBJ2-5; D might be TRBD1 (6 bases). From germline, CDR1 is SGHKS and CDR2 YYEKEE (reference sequence). This CDR3 spans 15 amino acids. V was cut by 9 bases and J by 4 bases, with 22 bases left in between. The chain's CDR3 is CANNLGATGRETQYF. The CDR3 DNA sequence: TGTGCCAACAACTTGGGGGCTACGGGGCGAGAGACCCAGTACTTC.

A note on this clonotype: The junction differs from germline at one of its ends, possibly a read error. The rearrangement uses TRBV13 and TRBJ1-2; no clear D. The germline gives CDR1 PRHDT, CDR2 FYEKMQ (reference sequence). The CDR3 is 14 residues long. CDR3 residues: CASSSLGSGYGYTF. The DNA for the CDR3 is TGTGCGAGCAGCTCATTGGGCTCCGGCTATGGCTACACCTTC.

This clonotype occurred many times. V usage is TRBV12-3 or TRBV12-4 and J usage is TRBJ2-5; 7 nucleotides align to TRBD2. Germline trimming cut 0 bases from V and 1 base from J; bases unmatched to any gene: 11. The CDR3 has 18 amino acids. CDR3: CASSLALGASGLQETQYF. CDR3 DNA sequence: TGTGCCAGCAGTTTAGCGCTAGGGGCTAGCGGTCTCCAAGAGACCCAGTACTTC.

As regards this clonotype: At one of its ends the junction is not consistent with the germline gene, which may arise from a read error. CDR3 nucleotide sequence: TGTGCCTGGAGACCGGGGCGGCTAAACAATGAGCAGTCCTTC. Its translation is CAWRPGRLNNEQSF. The rearrangement links TRBV30 to TRBJ2-1, with D perhaps assigned TRBD1 or TRBD2 (5 bases each). Germline V gene sequence: CDR1 GTSNPN, CDR2 SVGIG (reference sequence). The CDR3 runs 14 residues. The entire variable domain, with the rest obtained from reference TRBV30 and TRBJ2-1, is as follows: SQTIHQWPATLVQPVGSPLSLECTVEGTSNPNLYWYRQAAGRGLQLLFYSVGIGQISSEVPQNLSASRPQDRQFILSSKKLLLSDSGFYLCAWRPGRLNNEQSFGPGTRLTVL.

This clonotype was seen at least ten times. J is TRBJ2-1 and V is TRBV10-2; possibly TRBD1 for D (6 bases). The germline V gene has CDR1 WSHSY and CDR2 SAAADI. The CDR3 spans 13 residues. Trimming removed 3 bases from V and 5 bases from J, with 8 bases in between. The CDR3 sequence is CASSDRGNNEQFF. The CDR3 nucleotides read TGCGCCAGCAGTGACAGGGGAAACAATGAGCAGTTCTTC.

The rearrangement joins TRBV11-2 to TRBJ1-1; D remains unclear. The CDR3 is 14 amino acids. Trimming cost V 4 bases and J 5 bases, with 14 bases left between them. CDR1 is SGHAT and CDR2 is FQNNGV in the germline V gene. The CDR3 DNA follows: TGTGCCAGCAGCTCACCTGAGGGTGTGACTGAAGCTTTCTTT. This codes for CASSSPEGVTEAFF.

The chain is built from TRBV15 and TRBJ2-5, with TRBD1 matching 8 bases. From germline, CDR1 is LNHNV and CDR2 YYDKDF (reference sequence). J was trimmed by 5 bases and V by 3 bases; bases with no gene match: 14. This CDR3 spans 17 amino acids. CDR3 in amino acids: CATSRDRQGLGGETQYF. CDR3 nucleotides: TGTGCCACCAGCAGGGATAGACAGGGGCTTGGCGGGGAGACCCAGTACTTC.

Of note for this clonotype: At one of its ends the junction is not consistent with the germline gene, which may arise from a read error. CDR3 nucleotide sequence: TGTGCCAGCGGCTTAGTGTGGGCCGGCACCGAAGCTTTCTTT. Translation: CASGLVWAGTEAFF. This rearrangement joins TRBV11-3 to TRBJ1-1; D call uncertain. The CDR3 spans 14 residues. The germline V gene encodes CDR1 SGHNT and CDR2 YENEEA. Using reference TRBV11-3 and TRBJ1-1 for the parts outside the CDR3, the full variable domain is EAGVVQSPRYKIIEKKQPVAFWCNPISGHNTLYWYLQNLGQGPELLIRYENEEAVDDSQLPKDRFSAERLKGVDSTLKIQPAELGDSAVYLCASGLVWAGTEAFFGQGTRLTVV.

A remark on this clonotype: A junction end diverges from the germline sequence, so it may reflect a read error. The chain is built from TRBV4-2 and TRBJ2-3, with a possible D match to TRBD2 (6 bases). This CDR3 region has 15 residues. Germline CDR1 and CDR2: LGHNA and YNFKEQ. CDR3 nucleotides: TGTGCCAGCAGCCCGGTAGCGGAGGGGTCAGATACTCAGTATTTT. Amino acid sequence: CASSPVAEGSDTQYF.

A few counts support this clonotype. The chain links TRBV7-2 to TRBJ1-2, with 8 bases fitting TRBD1. CDR3 length equals 14 residues. Trimming cost V 1 base and J 8 bases; bases outside gene matches: 6. CDR1 SGHTA and CDR2 FQGNSA come from the germline V gene. The CDR3 here is CASSLDGQGGGYTF. Written as DNA, the CDR3 is TGTGCCAGCAGCTTAGACGGACAGGGTGGAGGCTACACCTTC.

This clonotype was seen ten or more times. V gene TRBV5-1 combines with J gene TRBJ2-1, with 11 nucleotides matching TRBD2. J gave up 5 bases and V 3 bases, and 7 bases lay outside the gene matches. CDR1 is SGHRS and CDR2 is YFSETQ in the germline V gene. CDR3 length: 16 amino acids. CDR3 loop: CASSSLAGGQDNEQFF. The CDR3 nucleotides read TGCGCCAGCAGCTCCTTAGCGGGAGGGCAGGACAATGAGCAGTTCTTC. The full variable domain, rest sourced from reference TRBV5-1 and TRBJ2-1, is KAGVTQTPRYLIKTRGQQVTLSCSPISGHRSVSWYQQTPGQGLQFLFEYFSETQRNKGNFPGRFSGRQFSNSRSEMNVSTLELGDSALYLCASSSLAGGQDNEQFFGPGTRLTVL.